The clone carrying this TCR beta chain was seen more than once but under ten times. Its antigen is still unknown. The sample belongs to a study of early T cells in non-severe SARS-CoV-2 infection. Study at large: Chains stayed unpaired after sequencing of bulk RNA from unsorted whole blood. Whole-study findings and limits: Reliance on VDJdb matching favored anti-spike CD8 responses; private and CD4 specificities were missed.

The germline V and J ends were trimmed by 10 bases and 8 bases, with 6 bases remaining between them. Germline CDR1 reads LNHNV; CDR2 reads YYDKDF (reference sequence). The CDR3 has 9 amino acids. Researchers attached unique molecular identifiers to individual cDNA molecules. Each CDR3 protein is one row after TCRdb ran MiXCR on the 5' RACE reads. The table lists some 58,000 distinct CDR3 sequences, around 13% of them singletons. The receptor was derived from an adult who was a healthcare worker with PCR-confirmed SARS-CoV-2 infection or an uninfected control (not recorded which). The chain combines TRBV15 with TRBJ2-1; D not resolved. The sequenced sample consisted of whole blood. In DNA form, the CDR3 reads TGTGCCAACCGGTATGAGCAGTTCTTC. It translates to CANRYEQFF.